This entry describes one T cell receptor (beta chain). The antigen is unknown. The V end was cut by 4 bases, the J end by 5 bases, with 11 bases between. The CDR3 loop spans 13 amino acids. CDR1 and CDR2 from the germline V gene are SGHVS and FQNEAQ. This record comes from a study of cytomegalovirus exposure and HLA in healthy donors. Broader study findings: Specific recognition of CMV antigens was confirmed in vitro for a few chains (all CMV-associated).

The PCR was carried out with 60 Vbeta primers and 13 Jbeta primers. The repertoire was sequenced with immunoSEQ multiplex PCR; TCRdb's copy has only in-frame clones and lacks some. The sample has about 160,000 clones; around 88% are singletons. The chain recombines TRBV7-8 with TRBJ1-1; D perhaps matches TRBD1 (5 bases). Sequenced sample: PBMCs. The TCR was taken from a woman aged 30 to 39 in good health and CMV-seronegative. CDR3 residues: CASSYLGGTEAFF. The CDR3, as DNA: TGTGCCAGCAGCTACCTCGGGGGAACTGAAGCTTTCTTT. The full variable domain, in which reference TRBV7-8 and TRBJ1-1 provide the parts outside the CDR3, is GAGVSQSPRYKVAKRGQDVALRCDPISGHVSLFWYQQALGQGPEFLTYFQNEAQLDKSGLPSDRFFAERPEGSVSTLKIQRTQQEDSAVYLCASSYLGGTEAFFGQGTRLTVV.